This record covers a single TCR beta chain. Its target is unknown. This could be a read error, since a much larger clone is one nucleotide away. The source of the sample is a study of blood T cells in healthy people across ages. Sample-barcoded 5' priming and a J-beta primer mix drove a second PCR of roughly 6 to 12 cycles. CDR3-containing paired-end reads numbering at least 2.5 million came from each sample. TCRdb ran MiXCR on the 5' RACE reads and lists one entry per CDR3 protein. The sample consists of hundreds of thousands of distinct CDR3 sequences, about 34% of them appearing once. Study-level points and caveats: TCR beta diversity per million T cells fell roughly linearly with age. Estimates drawn from one million T cells were deemed to understate diversity.

Germline V gives CDR1 LNHNV, CDR2 YYDKDF (reference sequence). This CDR3 is built from 15 residues. The receptor was isolated from a woman older than 75 in good health. The genes are TRBV15 and TRBJ2-3; 7 positions match TRBD1. Input material: blood. Here the CDR3 reads CVTSQDRDGTDTQYF. DNA of the CDR3: TGTGTCACCAGCCAAGACAGGGACGGCACAGATACGCAGTATTTT.